Presented here are 29 T cell receptor beta chains from one specimen sequenced in a study of T cells in Graves' hyperthyroidism and ophthalmopathy. It was RNA transcripts that yielded the amplified TCR beta CDR3 regions. The HTBI primer set drove a first-round RT-PCR of the TCR CDR3. MiXCR was run by TCRdb on the multiplex PCR reads, yielding one entry per CDR3 protein. The top ten hold 17% of the sample, which has 500,000 to 650,000 distinct CDR3 sequences, more than 15% seen once. The sequenced sample consisted of blood. The receptors here all came from a woman younger than 35 with Graves' ophthalmopathy.

As concerns this clonotype: A much larger clone differs from this one at a single base, so this may be a read error. The V call is TRBV3-1, the J call TRBJ1-3, with 8 bases that match TRBD1. The CDR3 length is 15 residues. CDR1 is LGHDT, CDR2 YNNKEL, per germline (reference sequence). CDR3 loop: CTSSQATGVGNTIYF. CDR3 bases: TGTACCAGCAGCCAAGCGACAGGGGTTGGAAACACCATATATTTT.

This clonotype was seen a handful of times. The chain carries TRBV27 and TRBJ2-1, with unresolved D. The CDR3 sequence is 13 residues long. CDR1 and CDR2 (germline): MNHEY, SMNVEV (reference sequence). V was cut by 8 bases and J by 0 bases, with 8 bases left in between. The DNA for the CDR3 is TGTGCCAGCGGAGAGAGCTCCTACAATGAGCAGTTCTTC. This gives the protein CASGESSYNEQFF.

This clonotype was recorded many times. The chain uses TRBV6-2 or TRBV6-3 and TRBJ2-7; TRBD2 agrees at 10 bases. In germline, CDR1 is MNHEY, CDR2 SVGEGT. The CDR3 covers 16 residues. After removal of 0 bases from V and 7 bases from J, the junction contained 9 bases not matched to a gene. This CDR3 reads CASSYSIRTSGMEQYF. Written as DNA, the CDR3 is TGTGCCAGCAGTTACTCGATTAGGACTAGCGGTATGGAGCAGTACTTC.

The J gene is TRBJ2-1, the V gene TRBV7-2; D is unresolved. This CDR3 has 13 amino acids. Germline V CDR1 and CDR2: SGHTA, FQGNSA. The V gene lost 10 bases and the J gene lost 7 bases, with 17 bases spanning the gap. In DNA, the CDR3 is TGTGCCACAAAGGACGGCAGGTGGAATGAGCAGTTCTTC. Amino acid sequence: CATKDGRWNEQFF.

This clonotype was seen a handful of times. The rearrangement joins TRBV4-2 to TRBJ2-6; D is ambiguous. The CDR3 is made up of 17 amino acids. CDR1 is LGHNA, CDR2 YNFKEQ, per germline. Trimming stripped 0 bases from V and 1 base from J, with 10 bases between. CDR3 in amino acids: CASSQEGSSSGANVLTF. The CDR3 coding sequence is TGTGCCAGCAGCCAAGAAGGGTCAAGTTCTGGGGCCAACGTCCTGACTTTC.

This clonotype was counted many times. The CDR3 is CASSLGDINYGYTF. CDR3 nucleotides: TGCGCCAGCAGCTTGGGGGACATTAACTATGGCTACACCTTC. The chain uses TRBV5-1 and TRBJ1-2; tentative D call: TRBD1 (6 bases). The CDR3 contains 14 residues. The V and J ends lost 0 bases and 1 base respectively, with 7 bases between them. In germline, CDR1 is SGHRS, CDR2 YFSETQ.

This clonotype has more than one count but fewer than ten. This chain uses TRBV20-1 with TRBJ1-1; D perhaps matches TRBD1 (6 bases). Germline V gene sequence: CDR1 DFQATT, CDR2 SNEGSKA (reference sequence). Deletions cut 6 bases from V and 2 bases from J, with 10 bases between. CDR3 size: 12 residues. CDR3 protein: CSAAGANTEAFF. As DNA, the CDR3 is TGCAGTGCGGCAGGGGCTAACACTGAAGCTTTCTTT.

This clonotype was picked up many times. J is TRBJ1-2 and V is TRBV7-9; D remains unclear. The CDR3 runs 14 residues. Germline CDR1 is SEHNR and CDR2 is FQNEAQ (reference sequence). The germline V and J ends were trimmed by 5 bases and 4 bases, with 14 bases remaining between them. CDR3: CASSQATKFYGYTF. Here the CDR3 DNA reads TGTGCCAGCAGCCAAGCTACTAAGTTCTATGGCTACACCTTC.

This clonotype was seen ten or more times. The chain recombines TRBV7-9 with TRBJ2-1; 9 nucleotides agree with TRBD2. Germline V gives CDR1 SEHNR, CDR2 FQNEAQ (reference sequence). J gave up 8 bases and V 0 bases, and 11 bases lay outside the gene matches. The CDR3 is 17 residues long. CDR3 sequence: CASSLAVMGLASYEQFF. Here the CDR3 DNA reads TGTGCCAGCAGCTTAGCGGTAATGGGACTAGCTTCTTATGAGCAGTTCTTC.

The rearrangement links TRBV5-1 to TRBJ1-1; D remains ambiguous. Germline V lookup: CDR1 SGHRS, CDR2 YFSETQ. Trimming removed 1 base from V and 0 bases from J, with 10 bases in between. The CDR3 consists of 15 residues. CDR3 DNA sequence: TGCGCCAGCAGCTTGCGTAAAGGTTTGAACACTGAAGCTTTCTTT. It yields the protein CASSLRKGLNTEAFF. Using reference TRBV5-1 and TRBJ1-1 for the parts outside the CDR3, the full variable domain is KAGVTQTPRYLIKTRGQQVTLSCSPISGHRSVSWYQQTPGQGLQFLFEYFSETQRNKGNFPGRFSGRQFSNSRSEMNVSTLELGDSALYLCASSLRKGLNTEAFFGQGTRLTVV.

This clonotype has more than one count but fewer than ten. One junction end does not reproduce the germline sequence, and a read error may be involved. The CDR3 DNA reads TGTGCCGGCAGCCCCACCGGGACTATTAAAAACATTCAGTACTTC. Translation gives CAGSPTGTIKNIQYF. V gene TRBV3-1 combines with J gene TRBJ2-4, with 7 bases fitting TRBD2. This CDR3 has 15 residues. The germline gives CDR1 LGHDT, CDR2 YNNKEL (reference sequence).

This clonotype occurred many times. CDR3 DNA: TGTGCCAGCAGCCTACAACAGGGTATGATTCAGCCCCAGCATTTT. Encoded protein: CASSLQQGMIQPQHF. This chain joins TRBV7-2 and TRBJ1-5; tentatively, D is TRBD1 (6 bases). CDR1 is SGHTA, CDR2 FQGNSA, per germline. V gave up 5 bases and J gave up 6 bases, with 17 bases separating them. This CDR3 region has 15 residues.

This rearrangement joins TRBV15 to TRBJ1-5; D is perhaps TRBD1 (5 bases). The CDR3 has 12 residues. V lost 8 bases, J lost 6 bases, and 11 bases lay in between. The germline V gene has CDR1 LNHNV and CDR2 YYDKDF (reference sequence). The CDR3 sequence is CATGRGGQPQHF. As DNA, the CDR3 is TGTGCCACCGGACGGGGGGGTCAGCCCCAGCATTTT.

The chain is built from TRBV5-1 and TRBJ2-3, with 8 bases lining up with TRBD2. The J segment lost 5 bases and the V segment lost 2 bases, leaving 13 bases of the junction unmatched. This CDR3 region has 17 residues. Germline V lookup: CDR1 SGHRS, CDR2 YFSETQ. CDR3 residues: CASSLASSPAGEDTQYF. The CDR3 DNA reads as TGCGCCAGCAGCTTAGCTTCCTCACCAGCGGGAGAAGATACGCAGTATTTT.

Details on this clonotype: This may be a read error: a much more frequent sequence differs by one nucleotide. V is TRBV6-1 and J is TRBJ2-1, with 12 bases that match TRBD2. The CDR3 runs 16 residues. In germline, CDR1 is MNHNS, CDR2 SASEGT. J gave up 6 bases and V 3 bases, and 6 bases lay outside the gene matches. The CDR3 loop reads CASSETASGGGNEQFF. CDR3 nucleotide sequence: TGTGCCAGCAGTGAGACAGCTAGCGGGGGGGGCAATGAGCAGTTCTTC.

This clonotype was picked up many times. The CDR3 sequence: CASSAERGAGSPLHF. The CDR3 DNA reads as TGTGCCAGCAGCGCCGAACGGGGCGCGGGTTCACCCCTCCACTTT. The chain is built from TRBV3-1 and TRBJ1-6, with D perhaps TRBD1 (5 bases). The CDR3 has 15 amino acids. V was pared by 5 bases and J by 9 bases, with 17 bases between. Germline loops: CDR1 LGHDT, CDR2 YNNKEL (reference sequence).

This clonotype has ten or more counts. The V gene is TRBV6-1, the J gene TRBJ1-1; tentative D call: TRBD1 (5 bases). This CDR3 has 12 amino acids. Germline V gives CDR1 MNHNS, CDR2 SASEGT. Trimming left V 8 bases short and J 3 bases short, with 10 bases between. This CDR3 is CASCRVDTEAFF. The CDR3, as DNA: TGTGCCAGCTGCAGGGTGGACACTGAAGCTTTCTTT.

The chain links TRBV30 to TRBJ1-3; 9 bases are shared with TRBD1. The germline V gene encodes CDR1 GTSNPN and CDR2 SVGIG (reference sequence). The J segment lost 0 bases and the V segment lost 4 bases, leaving 10 bases of the junction unmatched. This CDR3 has 17 amino acids. In DNA form, the CDR3 reads TGTGCCTGGATACACAATAACAGGGGGCTCTCTGGAAACACCATATATTTT. This sequence encodes CAWIHNNRGLSGNTIYF.

This clonotype has at least ten counts. This chain uses TRBV30 with TRBJ2-2; 7 bases line up with TRBD1. V shed 1 base, J shed 8 bases, and the junction held 1 base outside the gene matches. This CDR3 is built from 12 residues. Germline V lookup: CDR1 GTSNPN, CDR2 SVGIG (reference sequence). The CDR3 nucleotides read TGTGCCTGGAGTGGACAGGGAGGGGAGCTGTTTTTT. Its protein product is CAWSGQGGELFF.

This rearrangement joins TRBV4-1 to TRBJ1-2, with TRBD1 matching 8 bases. CDR1 MGHRA and CDR2 YSYEKL come from the germline V gene. The CDR3 consists of 14 residues. V was clipped by 2 bases and J by 3 bases; unmatched bases: 2. CDR3 in amino acids: CASSQQGAYYGYTF. CDR3 sequence (DNA): TGCGCCAGCAGCCAACAGGGGGCGTACTATGGCTACACCTTC.

In the case of this clonotype: One end of the junction does not line up with germline, which may come from a read error. The chain joins TRBV4-1 to TRBJ2-3; TRBD1 aligns across 8 bases. The CDR3 contains 16 residues. The germline CDR1 and CDR2 sequences are MGHRA and YSYEKL. This CDR3 reads CASSLGTGLSTGTQYF. The CDR3 DNA sequence: TGCGCCAGCAGCCTGGGGACAGGCCTTAGCACAGGTACGCAGTATTTT.

In its sample, this clonotype was seen a few times. The V gene is TRBV7-9, the J gene TRBJ1-1, with 11 bases that match TRBD1. CDR3 length: 17 amino acids. The V gene end was trimmed by 2 bases and the J gene end by 1 base; junction bases not matched to a gene: 6. The germline V gene has CDR1 SEHNR and CDR2 FQNEAQ (reference sequence). The CDR3 region has the DNA TGTGCCAGCAGCTTAATCGGACAGGGGGCGGAGAACACTGAAGCTTTCTTT. It encodes CASSLIGQGAENTEAFF.

The sample holds many counts of this clonotype. This chain links TRBV20-1 with TRBJ2-7; 10 bases match TRBD2. Germline trimming cut 3 bases from V and 4 bases from J; bases unmatched to any gene: 15. The CDR3 is 17 amino acids. The germline V gene encodes CDR1 DFQATT and CDR2 SNEGSKA (reference sequence). CDR3 coding DNA: TGCAGTGCTAGCTCCCTCCATTTAGCGGGAGGCCGTTACGAGCAGTACTTC. Protein sequence: CSASSLHLAGGRYEQYF.

This clonotype has a count of ten or more. CDR3 loop: CASTGQGAEETQYF. As DNA, the CDR3 is TGTGCCAGCACGGGACAGGGGGCCGAAGAGACCCAGTACTTC. The rearrangement links TRBV18 to TRBJ2-5; 12 nucleotides agree with TRBD1. V was clipped by 8 bases and J by 3 bases; unmatched bases: 4. Germline assignment: CDR1 KGHSH and CDR2 LQKENI. CDR3 length: 14 residues. Variable domain in full (rest from reference TRBV18 and TRBJ2-5): NAGVMQNPRHLVRRRGQEARLRCSPMKGHSHVYWYRQLPEEGLKFMVYLQKENIIDESGMPKERFSAEFPKEGPSILRIQQVVRGDSAAYFCASTGQGAEETQYFGPGTRLLVL.

The rearrangement joins TRBV5-6 to TRBJ2-5, with TRBD2 as a possible D gene (6 bases). The CDR3 spans 13 residues. The V gene lost 4 bases and the J gene lost 6 bases, with 13 bases spanning the gap. Germline lookup yields CDR1 SGHDT and CDR2 YYEEEE. The CDR3 reads CASSPGLYQTQYF. DNA of the CDR3: TGTGCCAGCAGCCCAGGACTATACCAGACCCAGTACTTC.

This clonotype was counted ten times or more. The rearrangement uses TRBV28 and TRBJ2-3, with a tentative D call TRBD1 (5 bases). The ends were cut back, 6 bases at V and 6 bases at J, with 13 bases in the middle. The CDR3 runs 13 residues. Germline CDR1 MDHEN, CDR2 SYDVKM. Here the CDR3 DNA reads TGTGCCAGCAGAGGAATAGGGGCGGATACGCAGTATTTT. Protein product: CASRGIGADTQYF. The full variable domain, rest sourced from reference TRBV28 and TRBJ2-3, is DVKVTQSSRYLVKRTGEKVFLECVQDMDHENMFWYRQDPGLGLRLIYFSYDVKMKEKGDIPEGYSVSREKKERFSLILESASTNQTSMYLCASRGIGADTQYFGPGTRLTVL.

Remarks on this clonotype: It may be a read error: a sequence one base away is much more abundant. V gene TRBV6-1 combines with J gene TRBJ1-1; D not certain. The CDR3 is 13 residues long. V shed 4 bases and J shed 1 base, with 7 bases lying between them. Looked up from germline, CDR1 is MNHNS and CDR2 is SASEGT. In DNA, the CDR3 is TGTGCCAGCAGTGGAGCACGGAACACTGAAGCTTTCTTT. Its protein product is CASSGARNTEAFF.

This clonotype appeared a few times. V usage is TRBV6-5 and J usage is TRBJ1-2; tentatively, D is TRBD1 (5 bases). Trimming took off 0 bases at V and 6 bases at J, with 8 bases between the two ends. The CDR3 has 13 amino acids. Germline lookup yields CDR1 MNHEY and CDR2 SVGAGI. CDR3 sequence reads: CASSYSWGDGYTF. CDR3 coding DNA: TGTGCCAGCAGTTACTCATGGGGGGATGGCTACACCTTC.

This clonotype was observed many times. The chain couples TRBV20-1 to TRBJ2-2; TRBD2 matches 8 bases. This CDR3 comprises 16 residues. V dropped 1 base and J dropped 3; count of bases not matched to a gene: 7. Germline lookup yields CDR1 DFQATT and CDR2 SNEGSKA (reference sequence). For the CDR3, the DNA is TGCAGTGCTAGAGGGGTCGGGAGGGCCGACACCGGGGAGCTGTTTTTT. Its translation: CSARGVGRADTGELFF.